This T cell receptor beta chain is drawn from a study of cytomegalovirus exposure and HLA in healthy donors. Both 60 Vbeta primers and 13 Jbeta primers went into the PCR. TCRdb's copy holds only in-frame clones and misses some; the assay was immunoSEQ multiplex PCR. This listing includes about 130,000 clones. Study-wide results and caveats: Data from an earlier analysis indicated that most TCR beta V segments were productive either about 87% or about 30% of the time.

V gave up 1 base and J gave up 3 bases, with 13 bases separating them. The CDR3 runs 14 residues. Looked up from germline, CDR1 is GTSNPN and CDR2 is SVGIG (reference sequence). About this clone itself: As yet, its antigen is unknown.

What was sequenced was PBMCs. The chain links TRBV30 to TRBJ2-7; D perhaps matches TRBD1 (6 bases). This receptor was identified in a man aged 30 to 39 in good health and CMV-seronegative. The CDR3 loop reads CAWSGISGVYEQYF. The CDR3, as DNA: TGTGCCTGGAGTGGAATATCAGGGGTCTACGAGCAGTACTTC.